What follows are 6 T cell receptor beta chains derived from one specimen sequenced in a study of cytomegalovirus exposure and HLA in healthy donors. PCR amplification relied on 60 Vbeta primers (plus 13 Jbeta primers). Clones were sequenced by immunoSEQ multiplex PCR, and TCRdb holds only the in-frame ones, with some missing. The data contain 200,000 to 250,000 clones, more than 65% of them singletons. Sequencing was performed on PBMCs. These receptors were taken from a woman aged 25 to 39 in good health and CMV-seronegative.

The V gene is TRBV9, the J gene TRBJ2-7, with 7 bases fitting TRBD1. With 1 base clipped from V and 5 bases from J, the junction kept 3 bases outside the gene matches. The CDR3 has 13 residues. CDR1 and CDR2 from the germline V gene are SGDLS and YYNGEE. The CDR3 loop is CASSVRQGDEQYF. In nucleotides, the CDR3 is TGTGCCAGCAGCGTACGACAGGGTGACGAGCAGTACTTC. The complete variable domain, with remaining parts taken from reference TRBV9 and TRBJ2-7, reads DSGVTQTPKHLITATGQRVTLRCSPRSGDLSVYWYQQSLDQGLQFLIQYYNGEERAKGNILERFSAQQFPDLHSELNLSSLELGDSALYFCASSVRQGDEQYFGPGTRLTVT.

The chain couples TRBV6-1 to TRBJ1-5; TRBD1 might be the D (5 bases). V dropped 2 bases and J dropped 3 bases, with 8 bases sitting between them. The CDR3 spans 14 residues. CDR1 MNHNS and CDR2 SASEGT come from the germline V gene. CDR3: CASSEQGFNQPQHF. The CDR3 bases are TGTGCCAGCAGTGAACAGGGATTCAATCAGCCCCAGCATTTT.

The genes are TRBV7-3 and TRBJ2-3; no reliable D call. Trimming took off 1 base at V and 5 bases at J, with 7 bases between the two ends. Germline CDR1 SGHTA, CDR2 FQGTGA. This CDR3 spans 13 amino acids. The CDR3 spells CASSLIPKDTQYF. For the CDR3, the DNA is TGTGCCAGCAGCTTAATTCCAAAAGATACGCAGTATTTT.

This rearrangement joins TRBV6-5 to TRBJ1-2; possibly TRBD1 for D (5 bases). The length of the CDR3 is 14 residues. Trimming stripped 8 bases from V and 3 bases from J, with 16 bases between. Germline V lookup: CDR1 MNHEY, CDR2 SVGAGI. The CDR3 nucleotides are TGTGCCAGCCAAAGGACAACAGAACACTATGGCTACACCTTC. Translation: CASQRTTEHYGYTF.

The chain recombines TRBV30 with TRBJ2-7; the match to TRBD2 covers 10 bases. V shed 5 bases, J shed 4 bases, and the junction held 5 bases outside the gene matches. The CDR3 length is 13 residues. CDR1 and CDR2 from the germline V gene are GTSNPN and SVGIG (reference sequence). Here the CDR3 DNA reads TGTGCCTGGGCTAGCGGGGGCTCATACGAGCAGTACTTC. As protein: CAWASGGSYEQYF.

This clone appeared a single time. The rearrangement links TRBV10-3 to TRBJ2-2; 10 bases are a match to TRBD1. V lost 4 bases and J lost 4; bases outside the gene matches: 9. The CDR3 contains 17 residues. Germline loops: CDR1 ENHRY, CDR2 SYGVKD. The DNA for the CDR3 is TGTGCCATCAGTGTCGGGACAGGGGCCGATGGCACCGGGGAGCTGTTTTTT. It yields the protein CAISVGTGADGTGELFF.